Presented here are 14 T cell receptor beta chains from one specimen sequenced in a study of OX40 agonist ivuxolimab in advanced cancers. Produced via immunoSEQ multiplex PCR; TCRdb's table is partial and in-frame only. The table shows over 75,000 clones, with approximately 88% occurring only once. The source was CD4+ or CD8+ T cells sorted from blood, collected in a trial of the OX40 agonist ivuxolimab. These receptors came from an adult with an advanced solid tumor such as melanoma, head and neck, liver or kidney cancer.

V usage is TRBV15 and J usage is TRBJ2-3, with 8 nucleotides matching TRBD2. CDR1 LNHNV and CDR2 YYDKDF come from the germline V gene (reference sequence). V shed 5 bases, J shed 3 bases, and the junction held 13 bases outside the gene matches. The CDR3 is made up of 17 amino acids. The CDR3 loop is CATSPAGVAGSTDTQYF. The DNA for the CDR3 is TGTGCCACCAGCCCCGCCGGAGTAGCGGGAAGTACAGATACGCAGTATTTT.

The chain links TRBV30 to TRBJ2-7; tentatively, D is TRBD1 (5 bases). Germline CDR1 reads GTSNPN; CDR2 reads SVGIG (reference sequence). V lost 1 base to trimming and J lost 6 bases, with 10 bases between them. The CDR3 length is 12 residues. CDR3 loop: CAWSEGLREQYF. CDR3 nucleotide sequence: TGTGCCTGGAGTGAGGGGCTCCGCGAGCAGTACTTC.

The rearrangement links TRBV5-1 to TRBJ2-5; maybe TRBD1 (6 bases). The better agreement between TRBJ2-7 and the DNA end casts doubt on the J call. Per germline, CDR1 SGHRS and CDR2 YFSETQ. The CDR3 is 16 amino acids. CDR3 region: CASSWAPPRQAYEQYF. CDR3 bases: TGCGCCAGCAGCTGGGCCCCTCCCCGACAGGCCTACGAGCAGTACTTC.

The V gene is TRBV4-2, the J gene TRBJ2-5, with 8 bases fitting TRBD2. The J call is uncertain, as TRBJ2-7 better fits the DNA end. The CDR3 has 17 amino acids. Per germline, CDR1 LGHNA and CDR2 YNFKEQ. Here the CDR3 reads CASSQDAPGTRGYEQYF. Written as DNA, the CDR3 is TGTGCCAGCAGCCAAGATGCCCCCGGGACTAGAGGCTACGAGCAGTACTTC.

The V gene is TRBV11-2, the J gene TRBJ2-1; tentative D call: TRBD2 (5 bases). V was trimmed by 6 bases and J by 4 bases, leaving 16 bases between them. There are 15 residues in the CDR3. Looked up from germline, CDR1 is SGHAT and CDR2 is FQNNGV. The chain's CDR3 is CASSLRSDFYNEQFF. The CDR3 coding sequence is TGTGCCAGCAGTCTCAGGTCGGACTTTTACAATGAGCAGTTCTTC. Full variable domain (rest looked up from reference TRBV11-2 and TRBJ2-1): EAGVAQSPRYKIIEKRQSVAFWCNPISGHATLYWYQQILGQGPKLLIQFQNNGVVDDSQLPKDRFSAERLKGVDSTLKIQPAKLEDSAVYLCASSLRSDFYNEQFFGPGTRLTVL.

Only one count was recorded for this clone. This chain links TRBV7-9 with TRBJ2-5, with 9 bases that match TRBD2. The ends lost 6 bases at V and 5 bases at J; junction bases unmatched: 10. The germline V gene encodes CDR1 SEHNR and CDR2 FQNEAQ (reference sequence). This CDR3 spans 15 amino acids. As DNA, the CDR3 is TGTGCCAGCAGGGAGACTAGCGGAGGTGGGGAGACCCAGTACTTC. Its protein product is CASRETSGGGETQYF.

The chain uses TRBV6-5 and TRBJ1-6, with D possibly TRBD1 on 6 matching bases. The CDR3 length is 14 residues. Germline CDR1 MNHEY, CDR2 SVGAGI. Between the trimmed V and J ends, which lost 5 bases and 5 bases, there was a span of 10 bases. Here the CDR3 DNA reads TGTGCCAGCAGTAAGGGACAAGATAATTCACCCCTCCACTTT. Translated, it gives CASSKGQDNSPLHF.

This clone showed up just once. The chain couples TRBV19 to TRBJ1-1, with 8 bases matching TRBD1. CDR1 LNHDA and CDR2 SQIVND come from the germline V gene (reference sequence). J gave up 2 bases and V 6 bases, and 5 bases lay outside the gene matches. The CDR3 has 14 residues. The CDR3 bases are TGTGCCAGTAGCCCGGACAGGGAAAACACTGAAGCTTTCTTT. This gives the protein CASSPDRENTEAFF. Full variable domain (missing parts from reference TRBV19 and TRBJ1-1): DGGITQSPKYLFRKEGQNVTLSCEQNLNHDAMYWYRQDPGQGLRLIYYSQIVNDFQKGDIAEGYSVSREKKESFPLTVTSAQKNPTAFYLCASSPDRENTEAFFGQGTRLTVV.

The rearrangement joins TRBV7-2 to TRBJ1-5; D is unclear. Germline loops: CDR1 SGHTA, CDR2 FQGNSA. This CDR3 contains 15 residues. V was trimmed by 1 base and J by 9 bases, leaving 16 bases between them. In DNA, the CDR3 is TGTGCCAGCAGCTTAGGTGGTGGGCCTACCCGGCCCCAGCATTTT. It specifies CASSLGGGPTRPQHF.

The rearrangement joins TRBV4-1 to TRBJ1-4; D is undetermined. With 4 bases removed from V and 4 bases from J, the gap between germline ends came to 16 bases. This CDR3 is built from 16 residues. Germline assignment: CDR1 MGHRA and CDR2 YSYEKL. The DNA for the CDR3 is TGCGCCAGCAGCCGATTCCGGACCGGCCTTAATGAAAAACTGTTTTTT. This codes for CASSRFRTGLNEKLFF.

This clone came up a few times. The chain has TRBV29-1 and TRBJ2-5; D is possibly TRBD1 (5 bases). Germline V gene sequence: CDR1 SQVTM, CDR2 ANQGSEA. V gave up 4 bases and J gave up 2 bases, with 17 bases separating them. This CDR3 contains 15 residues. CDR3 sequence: CSVGDIQGGQETQYF. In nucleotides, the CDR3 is TGCAGCGTTGGGGATATCCAGGGTGGACAAGAGACCCAGTACTTC.

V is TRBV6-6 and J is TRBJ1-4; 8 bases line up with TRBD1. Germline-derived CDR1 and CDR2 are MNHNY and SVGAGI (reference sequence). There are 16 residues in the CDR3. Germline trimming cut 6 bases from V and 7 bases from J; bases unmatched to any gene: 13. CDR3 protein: CASSKGQGALGEKLFF. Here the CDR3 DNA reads TGTGCCAGCAGCAAGGGGCAGGGGGCGCTTGGTGAAAAACTGTTTTTT.

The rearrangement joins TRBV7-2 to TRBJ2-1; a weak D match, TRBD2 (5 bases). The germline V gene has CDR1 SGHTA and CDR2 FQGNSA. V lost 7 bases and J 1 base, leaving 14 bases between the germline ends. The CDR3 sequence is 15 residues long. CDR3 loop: CASNEAGVSYNEQFF. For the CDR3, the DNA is TGTGCCAGCAATGAGGCGGGTGTTTCCTACAATGAGCAGTTCTTC.

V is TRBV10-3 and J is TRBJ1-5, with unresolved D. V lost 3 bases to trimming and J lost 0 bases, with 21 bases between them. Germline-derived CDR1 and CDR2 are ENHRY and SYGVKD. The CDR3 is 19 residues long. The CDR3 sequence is CAISDRQTGSGDSNQPQHF. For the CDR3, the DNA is TGTGCCATCAGTGATCGGCAAACGGGTTCCGGGGATAGCAATCAGCCCCAGCATTTT.